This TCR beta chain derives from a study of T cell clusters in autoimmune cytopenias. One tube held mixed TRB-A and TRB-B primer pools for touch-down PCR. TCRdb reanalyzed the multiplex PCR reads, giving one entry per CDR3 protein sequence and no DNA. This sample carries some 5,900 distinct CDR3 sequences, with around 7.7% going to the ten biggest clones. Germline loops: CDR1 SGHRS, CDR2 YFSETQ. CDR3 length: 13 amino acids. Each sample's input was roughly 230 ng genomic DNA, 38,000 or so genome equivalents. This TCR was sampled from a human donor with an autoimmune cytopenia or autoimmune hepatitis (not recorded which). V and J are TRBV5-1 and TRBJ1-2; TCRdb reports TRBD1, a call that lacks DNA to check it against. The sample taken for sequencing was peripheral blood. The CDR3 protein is CASSSSGQGGYTF.